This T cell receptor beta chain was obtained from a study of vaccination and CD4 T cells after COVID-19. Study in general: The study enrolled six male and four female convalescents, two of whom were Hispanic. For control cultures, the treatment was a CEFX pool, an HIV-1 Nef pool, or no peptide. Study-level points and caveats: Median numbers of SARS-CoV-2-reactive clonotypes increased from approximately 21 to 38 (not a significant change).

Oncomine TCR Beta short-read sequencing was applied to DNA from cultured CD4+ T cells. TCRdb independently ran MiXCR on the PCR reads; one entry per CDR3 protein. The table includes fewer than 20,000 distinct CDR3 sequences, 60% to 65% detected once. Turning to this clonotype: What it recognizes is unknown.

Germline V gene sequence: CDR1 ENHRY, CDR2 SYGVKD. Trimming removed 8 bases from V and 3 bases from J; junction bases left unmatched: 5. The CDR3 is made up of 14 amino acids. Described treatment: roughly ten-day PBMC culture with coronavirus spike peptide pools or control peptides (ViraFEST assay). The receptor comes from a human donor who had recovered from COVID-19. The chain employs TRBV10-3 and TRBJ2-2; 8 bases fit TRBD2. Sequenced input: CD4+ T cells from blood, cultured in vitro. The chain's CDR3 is CAIRREGDTGELFF. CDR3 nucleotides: TGTGCCATCCGACGGGAGGGTGACACCGGGGAGCTGTTTTTT.